The clone carrying this T cell receptor (beta chain) is labeled large. The method was immunoSEQ multiplex PCR; TCRdb's version includes in-frame clones alone and lacks a portion of them. The table includes about 400,000 clones, more than 75% detected once. This sample was included in a study of Ad26.COV2.S vaccination and SARS-CoV-2 variants. Noted treatment: approximately 18 received Ad26.COV2.S at low or high dose, single or two shots; about 5 received placebo; per-sample allocation not given. At day 63 after the first vaccine or placebo injection, samples were drawn. The sequencing here drew on peripheral blood, taken in a trial of Ad26.COV2.S vaccine versus placebo. This sequence was found in a person between 18 and 65 years old who received the Ad26.COV2.S COVID-19 vaccine or a placebo.

CDR3: CASSQGVGDGGNTIYF. Written as DNA, the CDR3 is TGTGCCAGCAGCCAAGGGGTCGGGGACGGGGGAAACACCATATATTTT. The J gene is TRBJ1-3, the V gene TRBV3-1 (or the pseudogene TRBV3-2); maybe TRBD1 (5 bases). The CDR3 contains 16 residues. The germline gives CDR1 LGHDT, CDR2 YNNKEL (reference sequence). V was shortened by 1 base and J by 4 bases, with 14 bases between the two germline ends.